Below are 29 T cell receptor beta chains sequenced from a single sample in a study of beta chain features in type 1 diabetes. The study reverse transcribed the entire isolated RNA, so it sequenced expressed TCRB transcripts. This table comes from immunoSEQ multiplex PCR, and its TCRdb copy is limited to in-frame clones, with some not included. The sample yields 200,000 to 250,000 clones, around 16% seen once. Study-level points and caveats: Patients with Type 1 diabetes showed moderately but significantly shorter TCRB CDR3s in all four CD4+ subsets.

For these receptors, no antigen is known. The sample consisted of naive CD4+ T cells from blood. Receptor source: a man younger than 40 with type 1 diabetes.

V usage is TRBV13 and J usage is TRBJ2-5; the D is unclear. Trimming pared 5 bases from V and 1 base from J, leaving 8 bases between. Germline assignment: CDR1 PRHDT and CDR2 FYEKMQ (reference sequence). The CDR3 is made up of 13 amino acids. This CDR3 is CASSRTSQETQYF. The DNA of the CDR3 is TGTGCCAGCAGCCGGACCTCCCAAGAGACCCAGTACTTC.

This clone has only a few counts. The CDR3 bases are TGCAGCGTTGTGGCGGCCACTGAAGCTTTCTTT. Its translation is CSVVAATEAFF. The chain has TRBV29-1 and TRBJ1-1; D unresolved. V dropped 4 bases and J dropped 4 bases, with 7 bases sitting between them. CDR1 and CDR2 from the germline V gene are SQVTM and ANQGSEA. The CDR3 totals 11 residues. The variable domain in full, with the rest retrieved from reference TRBV29-1 and TRBJ1-1, is SAVISQKPSRDICQRGTSLTIQCQVDSQVTMMFWYRQQPGQSLTLIATANQGSEATYESGFVIDKFPISRPNLTFSTLTVSNMSPEDSSIYLCSVVAATEAFFGQGTRLTVV.

The chain links TRBV29-1 to TRBJ2-5; tentative D call: TRBD2 (6 bases). V shed 7 bases and J shed 5 bases, with 14 bases lying between them. The CDR3 is made up of 12 amino acids. Germline values: CDR1 SQVTM, CDR2 ANQGSEA. The CDR3 spells CSEKRAGETQYF. The CDR3 DNA is TGCAGCGAGAAGCGGGCTGGTGAGACCCAGTACTTC.

The V and J genes are TRBV7-9 and TRBJ2-5; TRBD2 aligns across 14 bases. The CDR3 is 18 amino acids. Per germline, CDR1 SEHNR and CDR2 FQNEAQ (reference sequence). The V gene end was trimmed by 5 bases and the J gene end by 4 bases; junction bases not matched to a gene: 12. The CDR3 nucleotides are TGTGCCAGCAGCACTACCATCGGGACTAGCGGGAGCCGAGAGACCCAGTACTTC. This gives the protein CASSTTIGTSGSRETQYF. The complete variable domain, with remaining parts taken from reference TRBV7-9 and TRBJ2-5, reads DTGVSQNPRHKITKRGQNVTFRCDPISEHNRLYWYRQTLGQGPEFLTYFQNEAQLEKSRLLSDRFSAERPKGSFSTLEIQRTEQGDSAMYLCASSTTIGTSGSRETQYFGPGTRLLVL.

The DNA of the CDR3 is TGTGCCAGCTCACCACCGGGGATTGTGGCTGAAGCTTTCTTT. Amino acid sequence: CASSPPGIVAEAFF. V usage is TRBV18 and J usage is TRBJ1-1; D unresolved. This CDR3 contains 14 residues. Germline loops: CDR1 KGHSH, CDR2 LQKENI. V was clipped by 0 bases and J by 6 bases, with 11 bases between them.

Only a few counts were recorded for this clone. The chain joins TRBV7-9 to TRBJ2-5, with 9 positions matching TRBD2. The CDR3 consists of 17 residues. V was clipped by 5 bases and J by 1 base; unmatched bases: 11. Germline V gives CDR1 SEHNR, CDR2 FQNEAQ (reference sequence). CDR3 region: CASSPGSSGTFQETQYF. CDR3 coding DNA: TGTGCCAGCAGCCCTGGGTCTAGCGGGACGTTCCAAGAGACCCAGTACTTC.

The chain links TRBV5-1 to TRBJ2-1; the D gene could be TRBD1 or TRBD2 (5 bases each). The germline V gene encodes CDR1 SGHRS and CDR2 YFSETQ. The V end was cut by 3 bases, the J end by 1 base, with 11 bases between. This CDR3 has 15 amino acids. CDR3 nucleotide sequence: TGCGCCAGCAGCTGGGACGGGGAATCCTACAATGAGCAGTTCTTC. Encoded protein: CASSWDGESYNEQFF.

J is TRBJ1-2 and V is TRBV28; no clear D. CDR3 length: 14 residues. The germline V gene encodes CDR1 MDHEN and CDR2 SYDVKM. Trimming took off 4 bases at V and 6 bases at J, with 15 bases between the two ends. The CDR3 DNA reads as TGTGCCAGCAGTTACGCCGGGAGGGAAAATGGCTACACCTTC. Protein: CASSYAGRENGYTF.

The chain is built from TRBV5-4 and TRBJ2-7; the D is unclear. CDR3 length: 13 amino acids. From germline, CDR1 is SGHNT and CDR2 YYREEE (reference sequence). Between the trimmed V and J ends, which lost 3 bases and 3 bases, there was a span of 10 bases. The CDR3 sequence: CASSSQVSYEQYF. DNA for the CDR3: TGTGCCAGCAGCTCACAAGTAAGCTACGAGCAGTACTTC.

This chain links TRBV29-1 with TRBJ1-2; D not certain. The CDR3 has 13 residues. Germline assignment: CDR1 SQVTM and CDR2 ANQGSEA. V was clipped by 3 bases and J by 4 bases, with 12 bases between them. CDR3 in DNA: TGCAGCGTTGATGTTCGGGGTTTCTATGGCTACACCTTC. This codes for CSVDVRGFYGYTF.

This clone came up a few times. The chain uses TRBV5-4 and TRBJ2-6, with D perhaps matching TRBD1 (5 bases). CDR3 length equals 14 residues. V lost 5 bases, J lost 0 bases, and 6 bases lay in between. CDR1 and CDR2 (germline): SGHNT, YYREEE (reference sequence). The CDR3 reads CASRTDSGANVLTF. DNA for the CDR3: TGTGCCAGCAGGACAGACTCTGGGGCCAACGTCCTGACTTTC.

This clone was observed a few times. The V call is TRBV4-1, the J call TRBJ1-2, with D tentatively TRBD1 (5 bases). The CDR3 contains 16 residues. Germline CDR1 and CDR2: MGHRA and YSYEKL. Trimming took off 4 bases at V and 2 bases at J, with 17 bases between the two ends. The CDR3 sequence is CASSPQTRPGNYGYTF. The CDR3 region has the DNA TGCGCCAGCAGCCCCCAAACCCGTCCAGGGAACTATGGCTACACCTTC.

This clone was seen only a few times. The V gene is TRBV7-8, the J gene TRBJ2-5, with 8 bases that match TRBD2. This CDR3 is 16 amino acids long. The V gene's germline CDR1 is SGHVS and CDR2 FQNEAQ. V was clipped by 5 bases and J by 3 bases; unmatched bases: 11. In DNA form, the CDR3 reads TGTGCCAGCAGCACCCAAAGGGCGGGAGGCAAAGAGACCCAGTACTTC. Amino acid sequence: CASSTQRAGGKETQYF. The full variable domain, completed using reference TRBV7-8 and TRBJ2-5, is GAGVSQSPRYKVAKRGQDVALRCDPISGHVSLFWYQQALGQGPEFLTYFQNEAQLDKSGLPSDRFFAERPEGSVSTLKIQRTQQEDSAVYLCASSTQRAGGKETQYFGPGTRLLVL.

In its sample, this clone was seen a few times. J is TRBJ2-3 and V is TRBV10-3; TRBD1 matches 8 bases. V shed 3 bases and J 7 bases; nucleotides not matched to a gene: 3. CDR1 and CDR2 from the germline V gene are ENHRY and SYGVKD. This CDR3 is built from 13 residues. CDR3 DNA: TGTGCCATCAGTGAAGCAGGGGGCAATACGCAGTATTTT. Its protein product is CAISEAGGNTQYF.

The J gene is TRBJ1-2, the V gene TRBV9; a weak D match, TRBD1 (5 bases). This CDR3 is built from 14 residues. Per germline, CDR1 SGDLS and CDR2 YYNGEE. V lost 2 bases to trimming and J lost 8 bases, with 16 bases between them. The CDR3 sequence: CASSVGRPTVGYTF. The DNA of the CDR3 is TGTGCCAGCAGCGTGGGACGCCCGACCGTCGGCTACACCTTC.

This clone has a handful of counts. The CDR3: CASSSGQGNEQYF. The CDR3 nucleotides read TGTGCCAGCAGCTCAGGACAGGGAAACGAGCAGTACTTC. The V and J genes are TRBV7-3 and TRBJ2-7, with 8 bases matching TRBD1. This CDR3 contains 13 residues. Germline V lookup: CDR1 SGHTA, CDR2 FQGTGA. The trim removed 4 bases at V and 5 bases at J, leaving 4 bases unmatched.

This chain joins TRBV5-1 and TRBJ2-3; 9 bases agree with TRBD2. The V gene end was trimmed by 2 bases and the J gene end by 5 bases; junction bases not matched to a gene: 3. The CDR3 is made up of 14 amino acids. The germline gives CDR1 SGHRS, CDR2 YFSETQ. CDR3 in DNA: TGCGCCAGCAGCTTTAGCGGGAGAAGAGATACGCAGTATTTT. Translated, it gives CASSFSGRRDTQYF. The variable domain in full, completed from reference TRBV5-1 and TRBJ2-3, reads KAGVTQTPRYLIKTRGQQVTLSCSPISGHRSVSWYQQTPGQGLQFLFEYFSETQRNKGNFPGRFSGRQFSNSRSEMNVSTLELGDSALYLCASSFSGRRDTQYFGPGTRLTVL.

Only a few counts were recorded for this clone. V gene TRBV30 combines with J gene TRBJ2-2; D may be TRBD1 (6 bases). Between the trimmed V and J ends, which lost 3 bases and 3 bases, there was a span of 11 bases. This CDR3 comprises 14 residues. The germline V gene encodes CDR1 GTSNPN and CDR2 SVGIG (reference sequence). The CDR3: CAWRVDSYTGELFF. CDR3 in DNA: TGTGCCTGGAGGGTGGACAGTTACACCGGGGAGCTGTTTTTT.

This clone was counted only a few times. J is TRBJ2-1 and V is TRBV9; 7 bases line up with TRBD2. The CDR3 contains 15 residues. Per the germline V gene, CDR1 is SGDLS and CDR2 is YYNGEE. The trim removed 6 bases at V and 3 bases at J, leaving 9 bases unmatched. The DNA for the CDR3 is TGTGCCAGCAACTCTGGACTAGATGGCTACAATGAGCAGTTCTTC. Encoded protein: CASNSGLDGYNEQFF. The whole variable domain, filled in from reference TRBV9 and TRBJ2-1, reads DSGVTQTPKHLITATGQRVTLRCSPRSGDLSVYWYQQSLDQGLQFLIQYYNGEERAKGNILERFSAQQFPDLHSELNLSSLELGDSALYFCASNSGLDGYNEQFFGPGTRLTVL.

The V call is TRBV9, the J call TRBJ2-4; tentative D call: TRBD1 (6 bases). V was cut by 2 bases and J by 8 bases, with 14 bases left in between. Looked up from germline, CDR1 is SGDLS and CDR2 is YYNGEE. The CDR3 has 14 amino acids. This chain's CDR3 is CASSVEQGRDIQYF. The CDR3 nucleotides read TGTGCCAGCAGCGTGGAACAGGGTAGAGACATTCAGTACTTC.

This chain uses TRBV7-9 with TRBJ1-2; D remains unclear. Trimming shortened V by 4 bases and J by 7 bases, and 16 bases separated the two germline ends. CDR3 size: 14 residues. Germline CDR1 SEHNR, CDR2 FQNEAQ (reference sequence). The CDR3 sequence is CASSSSGVSGGYTF. The DNA for the CDR3 is TGTGCCAGCAGCTCGTCCGGAGTTTCTGGTGGCTACACCTTC. The whole variable domain, filled in from reference TRBV7-9 and TRBJ1-2, reads DTGVSQNPRHKITKRGQNVTFRCDPISEHNRLYWYRQTLGQGPEFLTYFQNEAQLEKSRLLSDRFSAERPKGSFSTLEIQRTEQGDSAMYLCASSSSGVSGGYTFGSGTRLTVV.

The rearrangement joins TRBV6-5 to TRBJ1-2; D remains unclear. Looked up from germline, CDR1 is MNHEY and CDR2 is SVGAGI. V shed 6 bases and J shed 1 base, with 6 bases lying between them. The CDR3 contains 12 residues. The CDR3 sequence is CASSGSNYGYTF. The CDR3 coding sequence is TGTGCCAGCAGCGGCAGTAACTATGGCTACACCTTC.

The V call is TRBV28, the J call TRBJ2-3; D might be TRBD1 (5 bases). CDR3 size: 10 residues. Trimming pared 7 bases from V and 7 bases from J, leaving 6 bases between. The germline CDR1 and CDR2 sequences are MDHEN and SYDVKM. The CDR3 protein is CASTGNTQYF. CDR3 DNA sequence: TGTGCCAGCACAGGGAATACGCAGTATTTT.

The CDR3 DNA sequence: TGTGCCAGCAGCCCCGAGGGCGGGAGCACGACAAACATTCAGTACTTC. Residues: CASSPEGGSTTNIQYF. The J gene is TRBJ2-4, the V gene TRBV5-4; 7 bases align to TRBD2. V shed 4 bases, J shed 6 bases, and the junction held 13 bases outside the gene matches. Germline V gene sequence: CDR1 SGHNT, CDR2 YYREEE (reference sequence). The CDR3 runs to 16 residues. The variable domain in full, with the rest retrieved from reference TRBV5-4 and TRBJ2-4, is ETGVTQSPTHLIKTRGQQVTLRCSSQSGHNTVSWYQQALGQGPQFIFQYYREEENGRGNFPPRFSGLQFPNYSSELNVNALELDDSALYLCASSPEGGSTTNIQYFGAGTRLSVL.

This clone has just a few counts. The chain combines TRBV5-1 with TRBJ2-5; unclear D gene. Trimming removed 0 bases from V and 5 bases from J, with 5 bases in between. The CDR3 is 12 residues long. The germline V gene has CDR1 SGHRS and CDR2 YFSETQ. The CDR3 nucleotides are TGCGCCAGCAGCTTGGAGTTCGAGACCCAGTACTTC. Translated: CASSLEFETQYF.

This clone appeared a few times. The chain links TRBV7-2 to TRBJ2-3; 9 bases align to TRBD2. Germline V lookup: CDR1 SGHTA, CDR2 FQGNSA. This CDR3 contains 15 residues. Trimming at V came to 1 base and at J to 4 bases, leaving 3 bases not matched to a gene. This chain's CDR3 is CASSLVAGGPDTQYF. The CDR3 nucleotides are TGTGCCAGCAGCTTAGTGGCGGGAGGGCCAGATACGCAGTATTTT.

The chain uses TRBV29-1 and TRBJ2-3; the match to TRBD1 covers 7 bases. Germline lookup yields CDR1 SQVTM and CDR2 ANQGSEA. The CDR3 runs to 12 residues. J was trimmed by 4 bases and V by 5 bases; bases with no gene match: 3. The chain's CDR3 is CSVRTGADTQYF. CDR3 sequence (DNA): TGCAGCGTTCGGACAGGAGCAGATACGCAGTATTTT.

V usage is TRBV6-5 and J usage is TRBJ2-1, with TRBD2 matching over 10 bases. The germline V gene encodes CDR1 MNHEY and CDR2 SVGAGI. The CDR3 loop spans 13 amino acids. The V gene end was trimmed by 6 bases and the J gene end by 13 bases; junction bases not matched to a gene: 9. The CDR3 sequence is CASRKSASGSQFF. As DNA, the CDR3 is TGTGCCAGCAGAAAGTCGGCTAGCGGGAGTCAGTTCTTC.

This clone occurred a few times. The chain uses TRBV4-2 and TRBJ2-3; 7 bases match TRBD2. The V gene's germline CDR1 is LGHNA and CDR2 YNFKEQ. The CDR3 sequence is 16 residues long. V lost 4 bases to trimming and J lost 3 bases; unmatched junction nucleotides: 10. The CDR3 DNA follows: TGTGCCAGCAGCCCCCAGTTCACGGGAGGTACAGATACGCAGTATTTT. This translates into CASSPQFTGGTDTQYF.